This T cell receptor (beta chain) was sequenced for a study of vaccination effects on CD4 cells after COVID-19. When ten to eleven days of culture had elapsed, CD4+ T cells were isolated. Two doses of either BNT162b2 or mRNA-1273 were given to each participant. Among the vaccine recipients, none had a prior SARS-CoV-2 infection, and nucleocapsid antibodies were negative. IL-2 medium was substituted for half the medium on days 3 and 7. CDR3 length: 15 amino acids. Germline lookup yields CDR1 SGDLS and CDR2 YYNGEE. V was clipped by 6 bases and J by 2 bases, with 17 bases between them. Assay used: immunoSEQ multiplex PCR; TCRdb lists only in-frame clones, some missing. The sample holds about 73,000 clones, around 67% seen once. Regarding this clone: The target antigen is unknown.

V gene TRBV9 combines with J gene TRBJ2-5; D unresolved. The sample in question was CD4+ T cells from PBMCs cultured without peptide, obtained after COVID-19 vaccination. The receptor was derived from a human donor who received a COVID-19 vaccine. CDR3 amino acids: CASKRSANLQETQYF. The DNA of the CDR3 is TGTGCCAGCAAGAGAAGCGCAAATCTTCAAGAGACCCAGTACTTC.